This record concerns one TCR beta chain sequence. Its cognate antigen is unknown. The data originate from a study of siplizumab effects on memory and regulatory T cells. Assayed TCR templates numbered 90,000 to 100,000 for each sample. Clones were read by immunoSEQ multiplex PCR, and TCRdb kept only the in-frame ones, dropping some. The repertoire holds fewer than 85,000 clones, with roughly 87% as singletons. The CDR3 sequence is 15 residues long. The V end was cut by 2 bases, the J end by 5 bases, with 11 bases between. The germline CDR1 and CDR2 sequences are SGDLS and YYNGEE. Study-wide findings and caveats: Siplizumab significantly brought down the alloreactive sequences that trace back to unstimulated CD4+ memory cells. Among mappable alloreactive CD4+ clones, the Treg-derived fraction averaged around 70% with siplizumab versus roughly 30% in controls. Naive T cells looked more diverse than memory cells, and they looked like major contributors to the alloresponse.

The origin of this receptor is a human donor in good health. J is TRBJ1-6 and V is TRBV9, with D perhaps TRBD1 (6 bases). The source material was Tregs sorted from blood. The CDR3 protein is CASSVWDTNNSPLHF. CDR3 bases: TGTGCCAGCAGCGTCTGGGACACTAATAATTCACCCCTCCACTTT.